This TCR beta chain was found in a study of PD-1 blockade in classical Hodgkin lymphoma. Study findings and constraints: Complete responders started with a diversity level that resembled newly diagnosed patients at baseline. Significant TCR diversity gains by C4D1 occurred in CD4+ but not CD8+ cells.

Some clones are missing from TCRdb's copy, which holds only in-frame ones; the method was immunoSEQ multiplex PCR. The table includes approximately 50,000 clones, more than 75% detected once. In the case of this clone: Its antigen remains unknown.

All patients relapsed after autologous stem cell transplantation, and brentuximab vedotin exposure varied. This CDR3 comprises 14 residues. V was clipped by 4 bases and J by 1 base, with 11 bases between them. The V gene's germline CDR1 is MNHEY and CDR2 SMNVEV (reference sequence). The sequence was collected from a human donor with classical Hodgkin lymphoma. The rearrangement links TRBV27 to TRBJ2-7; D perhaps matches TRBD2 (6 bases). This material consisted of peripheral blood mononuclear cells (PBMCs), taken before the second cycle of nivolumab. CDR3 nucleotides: TGTGCCAGCAGTTCCCGGGACTGGTCCTACGAGCAGTACTTC. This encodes CASSSRDWSYEQYF.